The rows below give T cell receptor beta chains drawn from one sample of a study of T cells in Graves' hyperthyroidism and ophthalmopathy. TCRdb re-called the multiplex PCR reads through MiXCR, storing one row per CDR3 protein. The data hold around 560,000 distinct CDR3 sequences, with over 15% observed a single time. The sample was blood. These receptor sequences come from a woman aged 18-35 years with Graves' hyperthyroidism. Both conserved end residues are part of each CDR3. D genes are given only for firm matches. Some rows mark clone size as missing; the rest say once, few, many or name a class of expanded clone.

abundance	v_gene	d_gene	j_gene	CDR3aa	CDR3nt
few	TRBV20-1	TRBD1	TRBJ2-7	CSARDFQGAYDEQYF	TGCAGTGCTAGAGATTTCCAGGGGGCCTATGACGAGCAGTACTTC
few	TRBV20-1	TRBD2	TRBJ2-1	CSARTHAGVSYNEQFF	TGCAGTGCTAGGACCCACGCGGGGGTTTCCTACAATGAGCAGTTCTTC
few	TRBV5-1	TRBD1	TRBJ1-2	CASSLLAQGARGYTF	TGCGCCAGCAGCTTGCTGGCGCAGGGGGCTCGAGGCTACACCTTC
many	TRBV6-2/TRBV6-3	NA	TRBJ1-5	CASSYLTDSNQPQHF	TGTGCCAGCAGTTACTTGACGGATAGCAATCAGCCCCAGCATTTT
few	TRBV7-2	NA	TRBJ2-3	CASMKAPSSTDTQYF	TGTGCCAGCATGAAAGCCCCTTCTAGCACAGATACGCAGTATTTT
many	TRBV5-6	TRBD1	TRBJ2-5	CASSPGTGVQETQYF	TGTGCCAGCAGCCCCGGGACAGGGGTACAAGAGACCCAGTACTTC
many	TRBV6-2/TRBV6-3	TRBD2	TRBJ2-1	CASSYSKSGRVPQYNEQFF	TGTGCCAGCAGTTACTCGAAGAGCGGGAGGGTTCCTCAGTACAATGAGCAGTTCTTC
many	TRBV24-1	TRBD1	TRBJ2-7	CATAPRDRAYEQYF	TGTGCCACCGCTCCTAGGGACAGGGCCTACGAGCAGTACTTC
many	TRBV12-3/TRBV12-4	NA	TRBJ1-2	CASRIGSGYTF	TGTGCCAGCAGGATCGGGAGCGGCTACACCTTC
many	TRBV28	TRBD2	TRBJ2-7	CASRFGLAGYYEQYF	TGTGCCAGCAGATTCGGACTAGCGGGATACTACGAGCAGTACTTC
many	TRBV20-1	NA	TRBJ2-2	CSARDWQLNTGELFF	TGCAGTGCTAGAGATTGGCAGTTGAACACCGGGGAGCTGTTTTTT
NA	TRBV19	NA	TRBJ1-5	CASSITAESTNQPQHF	TGTGCCAGTAGTATAACGGCCGAGTCGACCAATCAGCCCCAGCATTTT
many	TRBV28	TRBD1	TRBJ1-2	CASSLPGQLYGYTF	TGTGCCAGCAGTTTACCGGGACAGTTATATGGCTACACCTTC
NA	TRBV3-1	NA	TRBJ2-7	CASSTLGPDEQYF	TGTGCCAGCTCTACTTTGGGACCAGACGAGCAGTACTTC
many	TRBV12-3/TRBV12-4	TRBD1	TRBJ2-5	CASSPQTGSAQYF	TGTGCCAGCAGCCCCCAGACAGGGTCGGCCCAGTACTTC
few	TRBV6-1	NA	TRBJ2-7	CATAILRRAPYEQYF	TGTGCCACTGCCATCCTTCGGCGGGCCCCCTACGAGCAGTACTTC
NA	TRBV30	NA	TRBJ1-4	CAGLIRDLPTNEKLFF	TGTGCTGGGTTGATCCGGGACCTCCCAACTAATGAAAAACTGTTTTTT
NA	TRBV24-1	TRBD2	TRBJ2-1	CATSDPGLAGGLYNEQFF	TGTGCCACCAGTGATCCCGGACTAGCGGGGGGCCTCTACAATGAGCAGTTCTTC
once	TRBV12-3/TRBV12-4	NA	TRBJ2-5	CASSWGPWGIQEIQYF	TGTGCCAGCAGTTGGGGGCCTTGGGGGATCCAAGAGATCCAGTACTTC
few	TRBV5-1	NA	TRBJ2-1	CASSLKGPGKAYNEQFF	TGCGCCAGCAGCTTGAAGGGCCCCGGGAAAGCCTACAATGAGCAGTTCTTC
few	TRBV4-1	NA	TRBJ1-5	CASSQESVSRPQHF	TGCGCCAGCAGCCAAGAGAGTGTGAGTCGGCCCCAGCATTTT
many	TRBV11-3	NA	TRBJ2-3	CASSFPGDTQYF	TGTGCCAGCAGCTTCCCCGGAGATACGCAGTATTTT